The sequence of this T cell receptor (beta chain) was determined in a study of cytomegalovirus exposure and HLA in healthy donors. Study context: The roughly 120 validation repertoires, a later analysis reported, used the same platform as the 550 to 700 repertoires from the first cohort.

Using immunoSEQ multiplex PCR, the repertoire was profiled, and TCRdb retains in-frame clones only, with some absent. The table has 65,000 to 75,000 clones, 96% seen once. The TCR comes from a woman aged 18-35 years in good health and CMV-seropositive. The material sequenced was PBMCs.

CDR3 loop: CASSVEWGGEAFF. CDR3 DNA: TGTGCCAGCAGCGTAGAGTGGGGGGGTGAAGCTTTCTTT. The chain uses TRBV9 and TRBJ1-1, with D tentatively TRBD1 (5 bases). Germline CDR1 reads SGDLS; CDR2 reads YYNGEE. The CDR3 spans 13 residues. V lost 0 bases to trimming and J lost 7 bases, with 10 bases between them. Complete variable domain (other parts from reference TRBV9 and TRBJ1-1): DSGVTQTPKHLITATGQRVTLRCSPRSGDLSVYWYQQSLDQGLQFLIQYYNGEERAKGNILERFSAQQFPDLHSELNLSSLELGDSALYFCASSVEWGGEAFFGQGTRLTVV.